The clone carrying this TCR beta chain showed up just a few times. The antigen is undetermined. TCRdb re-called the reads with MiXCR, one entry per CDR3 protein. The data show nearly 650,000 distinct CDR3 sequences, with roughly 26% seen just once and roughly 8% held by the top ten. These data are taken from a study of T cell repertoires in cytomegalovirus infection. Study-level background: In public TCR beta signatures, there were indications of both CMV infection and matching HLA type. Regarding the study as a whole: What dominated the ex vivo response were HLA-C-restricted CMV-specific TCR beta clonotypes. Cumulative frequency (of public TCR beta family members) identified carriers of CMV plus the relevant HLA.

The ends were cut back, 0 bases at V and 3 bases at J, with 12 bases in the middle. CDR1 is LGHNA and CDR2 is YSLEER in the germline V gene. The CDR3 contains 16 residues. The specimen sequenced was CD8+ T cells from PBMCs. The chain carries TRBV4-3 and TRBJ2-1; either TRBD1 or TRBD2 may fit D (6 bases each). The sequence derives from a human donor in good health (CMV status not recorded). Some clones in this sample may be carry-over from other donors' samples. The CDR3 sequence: CASSQELGGHYNEQFF. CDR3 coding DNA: TGCGCCAGCAGCCAAGAACTCGGGGGCCACTACAATGAGCAGTTCTTC.